This T cell receptor beta chain was sequenced for a study of blood T cell repertoires in COVID-19. The overall study: Samples representing acute and convalescent COVID-19 were sourced from the United States, Italy and Spain. T cells, B-cell-depleted T cells, or PBMCs supplied cDNA or gDNA.

Germline loops: CDR1 SGHAT, CDR2 FQNNGV. CDR3 length equals 14 residues. Unmatched junction bases numbered 10, after V lost 5 bases and J lost 9 bases. Original handling: Reference gene primer amplification in the assay estimated nucleated cell counts. Libraries were prepared by immunoSEQ multiplex PCR; TCRdb keeps only in-frame clonotypes and omits some of them. The DNA gave D and trimming, while V, J and clone size come from that table. The sample shows about 150,000 clones, 91% of them seen only once. The sequencing input was peripheral blood. The source of this sequence is a man aged 45-65 years with acute or convalescent COVID-19. This chain joins TRBV11-2 and TRBJ2-7; TRBD2 agrees at 10 bases. CDR3 protein: CASSDEREGLPQYF. CDR3 coding DNA: TGTGCCAGCAGCGACGAGCGGGAGGGCCTGCCGCAGTACTTC.